Described below is a single TCR beta chain sequence and its context. Per the original methods: By means of reference gene primer amplification, nucleated cell counts were estimated. TCRdb's table, derived via immunoSEQ multiplex PCR, lists solely in-frame clones and lacks some. The V and J calls and clone size come from that table; D and trimming were worked out from the DNA. The sample yields fewer than 40,000 clones, approximately 88% seen once. This specimen belongs to a study of blood T cell repertoires in COVID-19. About the study: The study drew acute and convalescent COVID-19 samples from the United States, Italy and Spain. The cDNA or gDNA used as material had been derived from T cells, B-cell-depleted T cells, or PBMCs.

Germline CDR1 reads SGHTS; CDR2 reads YDEGEE. The CDR3 has 13 residues. V was shortened by 4 bases and J by 3 bases, with 9 bases between the two germline ends. V gene TRBV5-8 combines with J gene TRBJ2-3; D possibly corresponds to TRBD1 (6 bases). Sample: peripheral blood. The sequence was collected from a man between 60 and 75 years old with active COVID-19. The CDR3 is CASSTDRTDTQYF. CDR3 nucleotides: TGTGCCAGCAGCACCGACAGGACAGATACGCAGTATTTT.